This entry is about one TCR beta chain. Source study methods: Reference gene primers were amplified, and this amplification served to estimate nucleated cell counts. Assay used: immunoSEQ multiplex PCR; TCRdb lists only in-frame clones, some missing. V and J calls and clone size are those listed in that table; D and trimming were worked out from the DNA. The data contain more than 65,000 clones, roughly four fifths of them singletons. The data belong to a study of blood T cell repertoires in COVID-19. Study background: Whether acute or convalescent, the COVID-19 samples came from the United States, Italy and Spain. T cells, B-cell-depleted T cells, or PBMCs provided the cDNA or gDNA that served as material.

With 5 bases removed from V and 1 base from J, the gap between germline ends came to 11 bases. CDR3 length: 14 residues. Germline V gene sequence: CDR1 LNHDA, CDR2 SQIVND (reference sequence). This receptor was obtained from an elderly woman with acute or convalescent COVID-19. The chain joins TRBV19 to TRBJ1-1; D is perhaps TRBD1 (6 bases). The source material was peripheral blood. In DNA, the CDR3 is TGTGCCAGTAGTTCGGGACACCAGAACACTGAAGCTTTCTTT. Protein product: CASSSGHQNTEAFF.